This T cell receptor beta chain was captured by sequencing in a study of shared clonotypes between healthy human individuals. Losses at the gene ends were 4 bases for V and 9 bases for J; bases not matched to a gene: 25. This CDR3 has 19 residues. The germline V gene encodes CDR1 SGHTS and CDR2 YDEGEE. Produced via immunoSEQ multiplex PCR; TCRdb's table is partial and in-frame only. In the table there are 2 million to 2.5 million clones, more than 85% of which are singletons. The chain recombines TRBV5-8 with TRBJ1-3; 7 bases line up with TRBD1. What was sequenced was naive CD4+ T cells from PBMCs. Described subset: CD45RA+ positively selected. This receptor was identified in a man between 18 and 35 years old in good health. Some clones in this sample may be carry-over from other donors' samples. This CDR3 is CASSPLGQGVSIGISTIYF. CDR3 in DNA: TGTGCCAGCAGCCCCCTTGGCCAGGGGGTTTCGATTGGTATCTCCACCATATATTTT.